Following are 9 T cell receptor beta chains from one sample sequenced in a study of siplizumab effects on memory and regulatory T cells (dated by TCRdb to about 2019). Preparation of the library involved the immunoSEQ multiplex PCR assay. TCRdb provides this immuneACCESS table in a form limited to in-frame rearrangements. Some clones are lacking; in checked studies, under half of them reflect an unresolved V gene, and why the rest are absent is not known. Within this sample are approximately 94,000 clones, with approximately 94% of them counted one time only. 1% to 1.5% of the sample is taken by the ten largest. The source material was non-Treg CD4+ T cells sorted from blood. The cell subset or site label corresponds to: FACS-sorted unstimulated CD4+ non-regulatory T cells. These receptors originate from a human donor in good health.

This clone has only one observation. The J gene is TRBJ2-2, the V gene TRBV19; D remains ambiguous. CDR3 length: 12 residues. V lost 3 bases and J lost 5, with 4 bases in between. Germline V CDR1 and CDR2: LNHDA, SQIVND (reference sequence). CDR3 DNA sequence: TGTGCCAGTAGTATCACTACCGGGGAGCTGTTTTTT. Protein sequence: CASSITTGELFF.

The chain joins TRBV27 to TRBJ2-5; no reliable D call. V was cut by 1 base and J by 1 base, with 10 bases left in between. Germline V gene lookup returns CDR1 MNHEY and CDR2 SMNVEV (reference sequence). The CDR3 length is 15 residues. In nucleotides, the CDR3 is TGTGCCAGCAGTTTATTTTCGAGCAGCCAAGAGACCCAGTACTTC. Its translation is CASSLFSSSQETQYF.

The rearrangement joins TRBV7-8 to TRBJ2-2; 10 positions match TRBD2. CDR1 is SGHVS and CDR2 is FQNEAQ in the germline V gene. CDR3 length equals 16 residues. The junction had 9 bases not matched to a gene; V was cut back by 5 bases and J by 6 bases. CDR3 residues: CASSRQREGLPGELFF. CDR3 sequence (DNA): TGTGCCAGCAGCCGACAGCGGGAGGGCCTTCCCGGGGAGCTGTTTTTT.

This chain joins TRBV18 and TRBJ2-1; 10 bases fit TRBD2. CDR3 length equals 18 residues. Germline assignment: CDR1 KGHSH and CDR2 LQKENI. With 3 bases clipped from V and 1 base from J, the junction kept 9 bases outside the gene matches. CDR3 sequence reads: CASSPPSGSTSSYNEQFF. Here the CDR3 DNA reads TGTGCCAGCTCACCCCCTAGCGGGAGTACTTCGTCCTACAATGAGCAGTTCTTC.

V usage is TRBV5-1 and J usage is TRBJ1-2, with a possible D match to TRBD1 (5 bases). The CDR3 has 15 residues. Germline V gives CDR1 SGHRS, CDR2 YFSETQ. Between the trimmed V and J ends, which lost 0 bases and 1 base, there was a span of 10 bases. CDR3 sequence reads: CASSLEGHHNYGYTF. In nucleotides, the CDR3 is TGCGCCAGCAGCTTGGAAGGACACCATAACTATGGCTACACCTTC. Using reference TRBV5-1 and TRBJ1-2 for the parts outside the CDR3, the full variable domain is KAGVTQTPRYLIKTRGQQVTLSCSPISGHRSVSWYQQTPGQGLQFLFEYFSETQRNKGNFPGRFSGRQFSNSRSEMNVSTLELGDSALYLCASSLEGHHNYGYTFGSGTRLTVV.

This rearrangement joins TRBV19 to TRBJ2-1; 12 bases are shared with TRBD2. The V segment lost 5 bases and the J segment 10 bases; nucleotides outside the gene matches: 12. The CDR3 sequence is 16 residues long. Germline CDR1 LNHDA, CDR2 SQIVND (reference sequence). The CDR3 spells CASSSLVSLAGGEQFF. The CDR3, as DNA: TGTGCCAGTAGTTCCCTGGTTAGTCTAGCGGGAGGGGAGCAGTTCTTC.

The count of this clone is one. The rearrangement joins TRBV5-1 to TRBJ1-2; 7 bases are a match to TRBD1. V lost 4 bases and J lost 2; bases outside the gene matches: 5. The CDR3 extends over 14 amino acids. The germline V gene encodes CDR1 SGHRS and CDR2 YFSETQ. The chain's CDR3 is CASSVGTANYGYTF. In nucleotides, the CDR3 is TGCGCCAGCAGCGTAGGGACAGCAAACTATGGCTACACCTTC.

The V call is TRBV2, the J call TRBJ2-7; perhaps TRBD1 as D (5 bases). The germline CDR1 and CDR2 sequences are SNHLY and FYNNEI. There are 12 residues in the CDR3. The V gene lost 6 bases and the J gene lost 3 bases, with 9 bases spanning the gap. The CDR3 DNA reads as TGTGCCAGCAGCGTACAGGACTACGAGCAGTACTTC. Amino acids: CASSVQDYEQYF.

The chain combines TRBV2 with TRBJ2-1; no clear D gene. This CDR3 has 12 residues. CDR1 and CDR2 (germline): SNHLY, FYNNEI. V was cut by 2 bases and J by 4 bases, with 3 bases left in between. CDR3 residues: CASSELYNEQFF. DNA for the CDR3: TGTGCCAGCAGTGAACTTTACAATGAGCAGTTCTTC.